Shown below are 10 T cell receptor beta chains from a single sample sequenced in a study of shared clonotypes between healthy human individuals. Sequenced by immunoSEQ multiplex PCR; TCRdb stores in-frame clones only, minus some. The sample includes 2 million to 3 million clones, more than 85% of them seen just once. Input material: naive CD4+ T cells from PBMCs. The subset denotes: CD45RA+ positively selected. The origin of the receptors is a young man in good health. Some clones in this sample may be carry-over from other donors' samples.

The chain couples TRBV7-9 to TRBJ2-2, with D tentatively TRBD1 or TRBD2 (6 bases each). V dropped 7 bases and J dropped 4 bases, with 16 bases sitting between them. Germline loops: CDR1 SEHNR, CDR2 FQNEAQ (reference sequence). The CDR3 runs to 15 residues. In DNA form, the CDR3 reads TGTGCCAGCATTCCTCGGGGGCTCATCACCGGGGAGCTGTTTTTT. The encoded protein is CASIPRGLITGELFF.

This CDR3 reads CASSPRQENEKLFF. Here the CDR3 DNA reads TGTGCCAGCAGCCCGCGACAGGAAAATGAAAAACTGTTTTTT. This chain links TRBV5-5 with TRBJ1-4; D might be TRBD1 (6 bases). V lost 4 bases and J 5 bases, leaving 12 bases between the germline ends. The CDR3 runs 14 residues. Germline CDR1 is SGHKS and CDR2 is YYEKEE (reference sequence).

The chain links TRBV6-1 to TRBJ2-2; a weak D match, TRBD1 (5 bases). Per the germline V gene, CDR1 is MNHNS and CDR2 is SASEGT. V shed 7 bases and J shed 1 base, with 10 bases lying between them. The CDR3 has 14 amino acids. CDR3 in DNA: TGTGCCAGCAAAGTAAGGGGGAACACCGGGGAGCTGTTTTTT. Residues: CASKVRGNTGELFF.

This clone is a singleton in its sample. The V gene is TRBV5-1, the J gene TRBJ1-2, with 10 bases aligning to TRBD1. Germline CDR1 SGHRS, CDR2 YFSETQ. This CDR3 is 17 amino acids long. J was trimmed by 3 bases and V by 5 bases; bases with no gene match: 13. The CDR3: CASRWGTGVTMDYGYTF. CDR3 sequence (DNA): TGCGCCAGCAGATGGGGGACAGGGGTGACAATGGACTATGGCTACACCTTC.

To note about this clone: Distinct nucleotide sequences in the sample also encode this CDR3. The chain recombines TRBV30 with TRBJ1-5; possibly TRBD1 for D (6 bases). Trimming took 3 bases from V and 4 from J, leaving 7 bases between them. The germline V gene has CDR1 GTSNPN and CDR2 SVGIG (reference sequence). The CDR3 spans 12 residues. Written as DNA, the CDR3 is TGTGCCTGGAGCGACAGGAATCAGCCCCAGCATTTT. Protein: CAWSDRNQPQHF.

The chain uses TRBV7-3 and TRBJ2-1; D is perhaps TRBD1 (5 bases). This CDR3 contains 14 residues. Germline assignment: CDR1 SGHTA and CDR2 FQGTGA. Trimming took 6 bases from V and 2 from J, leaving 11 bases between them. The DNA for the CDR3 is TGTGCCAGCAGTCCAGGGTCCACCTACAATGAGCAGTTCTTC. Translating gives CASSPGSTYNEQFF.

The chain combines TRBV27 with TRBJ2-6; no definite D call. Per germline, CDR1 MNHEY and CDR2 SMNVEV (reference sequence). The CDR3 contains 16 residues. V gave up 3 bases and J gave up 1 base, with 10 bases separating them. The chain's CDR3 is CASSLFGISGANVLTF. The CDR3 DNA sequence: TGTGCCAGCAGTTTGTTTGGGATATCTGGGGCCAACGTCCTGACTTTC.

For this clone: At the DNA level, this CDR3 is encoded by other sequences in the same sample as well. V usage is TRBV2 and J usage is TRBJ2-1, with 10 bases lining up with TRBD2. Germline loops: CDR1 SNHLY, CDR2 FYNNEI. The V and J ends lost 2 bases and 4 bases, in that order; junction bases with no gene match: 2. The CDR3 is 15 residues long. The DNA for the CDR3 is TGTGCCAGCAGTGAATTGACTAGCGGGTACAATGAGCAGTTCTTC. Its translation: CASSELTSGYNEQFF.

The chain combines TRBV5-1 with TRBJ2-5, with 9 bases lining up with TRBD2. The CDR3 runs to 17 residues. Germline V gene sequence: CDR1 SGHRS, CDR2 YFSETQ. V shed 0 bases, J shed 2 bases, and the junction held 8 bases outside the gene matches. The chain's CDR3 is CASSLGGRARSQETQYF. The CDR3 DNA reads as TGCGCCAGCAGCTTGGGCGGGAGGGCGAGAAGTCAAGAGACCCAGTACTTC.

The V and J genes are TRBV4-3 and TRBJ2-7; D call uncertain. CDR3 length: 14 residues. Trimming removed 0 bases at V and 0 bases at J, with 6 bases between. Germline V lookup: CDR1 LGHNA, CDR2 YSLEER. CDR3 amino acids: CASSQEMSSYEQYF. The CDR3, as DNA: TGCGCCAGCAGCCAAGAAATGAGCTCCTACGAGCAGTACTTC.